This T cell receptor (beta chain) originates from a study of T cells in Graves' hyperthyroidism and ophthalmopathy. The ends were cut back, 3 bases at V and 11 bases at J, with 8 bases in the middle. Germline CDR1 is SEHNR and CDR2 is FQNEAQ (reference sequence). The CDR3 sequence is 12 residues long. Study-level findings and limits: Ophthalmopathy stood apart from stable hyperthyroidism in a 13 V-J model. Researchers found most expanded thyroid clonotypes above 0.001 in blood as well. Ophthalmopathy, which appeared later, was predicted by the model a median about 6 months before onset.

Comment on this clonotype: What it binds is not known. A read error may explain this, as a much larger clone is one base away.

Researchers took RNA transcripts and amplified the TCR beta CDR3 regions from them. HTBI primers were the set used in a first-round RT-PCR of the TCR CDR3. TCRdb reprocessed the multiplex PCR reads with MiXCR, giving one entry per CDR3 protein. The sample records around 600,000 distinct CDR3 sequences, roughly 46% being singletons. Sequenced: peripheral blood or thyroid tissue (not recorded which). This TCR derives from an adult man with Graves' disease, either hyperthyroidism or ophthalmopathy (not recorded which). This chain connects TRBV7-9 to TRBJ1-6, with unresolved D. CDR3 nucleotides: TGTGCCAGCAGCTTGGCTCTAGCACCCCTCCACTTT. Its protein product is CASSLALAPLHF. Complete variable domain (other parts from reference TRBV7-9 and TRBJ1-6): DTGVSQNPRHKITKRGQNVTFRCDPISEHNRLYWYRQTLGQGPEFLTYFQNEAQLEKSRLLSDRFSAERPKGSFSTLEIQRTEQGDSAMYLCASSLALAPLHFGNGTRLTVT.